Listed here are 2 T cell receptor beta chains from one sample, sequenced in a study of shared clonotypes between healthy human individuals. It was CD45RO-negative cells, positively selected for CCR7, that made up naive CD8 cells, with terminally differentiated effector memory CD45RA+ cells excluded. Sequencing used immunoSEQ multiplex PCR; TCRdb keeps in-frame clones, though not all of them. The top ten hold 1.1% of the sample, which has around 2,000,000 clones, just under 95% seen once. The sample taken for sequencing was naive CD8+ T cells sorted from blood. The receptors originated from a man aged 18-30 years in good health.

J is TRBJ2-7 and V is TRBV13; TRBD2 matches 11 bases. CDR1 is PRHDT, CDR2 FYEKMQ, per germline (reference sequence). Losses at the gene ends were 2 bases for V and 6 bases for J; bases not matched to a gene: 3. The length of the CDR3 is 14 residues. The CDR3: CASSLWLAGGEQYF. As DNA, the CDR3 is TGTGCCAGCAGCTTATGGCTAGCGGGAGGCGAGCAGTACTTC.

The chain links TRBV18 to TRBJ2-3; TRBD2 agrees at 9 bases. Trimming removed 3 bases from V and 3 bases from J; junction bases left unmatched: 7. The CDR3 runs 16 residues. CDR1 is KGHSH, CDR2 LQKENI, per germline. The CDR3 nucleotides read TGTGCCAGCTCACCTTCTTCCAGCGGGAGGACAGATACGCAGTATTTT. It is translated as CASSPSSSGRTDTQYF.